A single sample gave rise to the 8 T cell receptor beta chains below, sequenced in a study of blood T cells in healthy people across ages. Next came a second PCR, run for about 7 to 12 cycles, which used a sample-barcoded 5' primer along with a J-beta primer mix. TCRdb processed the 5' RACE reads anew with MiXCR; each CDR3 protein has one entry. Of under 1,000,000 distinct CDR3 sequences in the sample, 36% were seen once. The source material was blood. Every receptor here comes from a man younger than 35 in good health.

This chain joins TRBV4-1 and TRBJ2-3; D gene unclear. This CDR3 is built from 15 residues. Per the germline V gene, CDR1 is MGHRA and CDR2 is YSYEKL. Deletions cut 5 bases from V and 2 bases from J, with 14 bases between. The CDR3 protein is CASSVRTGSTDTQYF. CDR3 in DNA: TGCGCCAGCAGCGTAAGAACGGGCTCCACAGATACGCAGTATTTT.

This rearrangement joins TRBV4-3 to TRBJ1-2, with D unresolved. This CDR3 contains 14 residues. Germline V lookup: CDR1 LGHNA, CDR2 YSLEER. Between the trimmed V and J ends, which lost 0 bases and 8 bases, there was a span of 13 bases. CDR3 in amino acids: CASSQERSSDGYTF. The CDR3 nucleotides are TGCGCCAGCAGCCAAGAGCGCAGTAGTGACGGCTACACCTTC.

The chain links TRBV12-3 or TRBV12-4 to TRBJ2-1, with 7 bases matching TRBD1. CDR3 length: 15 residues. V trimming: 5 bases; J trimming: 6 bases; junction bases outside the gene matches: 10. The chain's CDR3 is CASSLSDRDSNEQFF. CDR3 DNA: TGTGCCAGCAGTCTCTCCGACAGGGACAGCAATGAGCAGTTCTTC.

The J gene is TRBJ1-6, the V gene TRBV7-2, with D hard to call. CDR3 size: 12 residues. V dropped 5 bases and J dropped 7 bases, with 6 bases sitting between them. Germline V gene sequence: CDR1 SGHTA, CDR2 FQGNSA. The CDR3 region is CASSVDNSPLHF. CDR3 in DNA: TGTGCCAGCAGCGTAGACAATTCACCCCTCCACTTT.

In this sample, this clonotype turned up a few times. This chain connects TRBV28 to TRBJ2-1; 7 nucleotides agree with TRBD1. Per the germline V gene, CDR1 is MDHEN and CDR2 is SYDVKM. V shed 7 bases and J 8 bases; nucleotides not matched to a gene: 11. This CDR3 contains 14 residues. CDR3 loop: CASTLERGRYEQFF. The CDR3 DNA reads as TGTGCCAGCACCCTAGAAAGGGGGCGCTATGAGCAGTTCTTC.

Concerning this clonotype: An end of the junction does not agree with germline; a read error may underlie this. The chain is built from TRBV19 and TRBJ2-3, with D unresolved. Germline V lookup: CDR1 LNHDA, CDR2 SQIVND (reference sequence). This CDR3 spans 11 amino acids. The CDR3 loop is CAAFGFNTQYF. CDR3 coding DNA: TGCGCCGCTTTCGGATTTAATACGCAGTATTTT.

The chain combines TRBV6-1 with TRBJ1-1; the D is unclear. The CDR3 consists of 11 residues. Between the trimmed V and J ends, which lost 4 bases and 11 bases, there was a span of 11 bases. Per the germline V gene, CDR1 is MNHNS and CDR2 is SASEGT. The DNA of the CDR3 is TGTGCCAGCAGTGTAGGCAGGCTGGCTTTCTTT. Translated, it gives CASSVGRLAFF.

This clonotype was observed once. Compared with germline, one end of the junction differs, possibly owing to a read error. The chain uses TRBV7-2 and TRBJ2-2; 8 bases match TRBD2. CDR1 SGHTA and CDR2 FQGNSA come from the germline V gene. The CDR3 covers 16 residues. CDR3 region: CVSSFFSGVYTGELFF. The DNA of the CDR3 is TGTGTCAGCAGCTTTTTTAGCGGGGTGTACACCGGGGAGCTGTTTTTT.